This TCR beta chain was retrieved from a study of low-dose radiotherapy and immunotherapy resistance in tumors. The time point is: before trial treatment. This clonotype was detected a few times. Primers targeting TRAV and TRBV primed first-strand cDNA, covering alpha and beta chains. A constant-region primer paired with the V-primer adapter amplified TCRs over around 18 PCR cycles. MiXCR was run by TCRdb on the reads, yielding one entry per CDR3 protein. The sample consists of around 69,000 distinct CDR3 sequences, more than 25% of them appearing once. The input for sequencing was PBMCs, taken before treatment. The TCR originated in a female donor with ovarian cancer.

The CDR3 spells CASKRGTSTDTQYF. Written as DNA, the CDR3 is TGCGCCAGCAAGCGAGGCACTAGCACAGATACGCAGTATTTT. J is TRBJ2-3 and V is TRBV4-1; D gene uncertain. Germline-derived CDR1 and CDR2 are MGHRA and YSYEKL. This CDR3 has 14 residues. V shed 7 bases and J shed 0 bases, with 11 bases lying between them.